A selection of T cell receptor beta chains follows, all from one sample in a study of T cells in Graves' hyperthyroidism and ophthalmopathy. TCRdb reprocessed the multiplex PCR reads with MiXCR, giving one entry per CDR3 protein. Of around 570,000 distinct CDR3 sequences listed, less than 20% are singletons. The sample was blood. These TCRs come from a man aged 40-55 years with Graves' ophthalmopathy. Each CDR3 is given with its conserved first and last residue. The order of the fields is V gene, clone size, D gene, J gene, CDR3 length, CDR3 protein, CDR3 DNA. A D gene is named only where the DNA matches it firmly. Clone size, where shown, is once, few, many, or a class for clones that have expanded.

V: TRBV30
size: .
D: TRBD1
J: TRBJ1-1
length: 14
CDR3: CAWSTGQVRPEAFF
DNA: TGTGCCTGGTCAACAGGACAGGTAAGACCTGAAGCTTTCTTT

V: TRBV12-3/TRBV12-4
size: .
D: .
J: TRBJ2-1
length: 15
CDR3: CASRLQGRTYNEQFF
DNA: TGTGCCAGCAGATTACAGGGAAGAACTTACAATGAGCAGTTCTTC

V: TRBV20-1
size: .
D: .
J: TRBJ2-1
length: 12
CDR3: CSADNRVIEQFF
DNA: TGCAGTGCTGATAACAGGGTAATCGAACAGTTCTTC

V: TRBV5-1
size: many
D: .
J: TRBJ1-2
length: 13
CDR3: CASSLSPHYGYTF
DNA: TGCGCCAGCAGCTTGAGTCCGCACTATGGCTACACCTTC

V: TRBV28
size: many
D: TRBD2
J: TRBJ2-5
length: 11
CDR3: CASGAGATVYF
DNA: TGTGCCAGCGGGGCGGGAGCGACGGTGTACTTC

V: TRBV5-5
size: .
D: .
J: TRBJ1-5
length: 14
CDR3: CTSSPGTLNQPQHF
DNA: TGTACCAGCAGCCCAGGGACATTGAATCAGCCCCAGCATTTT

V: TRBV4-1
size: .
D: TRBD2
J: TRBJ2-3
length: 14
CDR3: CASSLRTSGDTQYF
DNA: TGCGCCAGCAGCCTTCGGACTAGCGGAGATACGCAGTATTTT

V: TRBV28
size: many
D: TRBD2
J: TRBJ2-7
length: 16
CDR3: CASSFPSGGVSYEQYF
DNA: TGTGCCAGCAGTTTCCCCTCGGGGGGGGTCTCCTACGAGCAGTACTTC

V: TRBV5-1
size: few
D: .
J: TRBJ1-1
length: 14
CDR3: CASSLVGENTEAFF
DNA: TGCGCCAGCAGCTTGGTGGGAGAAAACACTGAAGCTTTCTTT

V: TRBV27
size: .
D: TRBD1
J: TRBJ1-6
length: 19
CDR3: CASSLKPPTGSSYNSPLHF
DNA: TGTGCCAGCAGTCTCAAGCCTCCGACAGGGAGCTCCTATAATTCACCCCTCCACTTT

V: TRBV3-1
size: many
D: .
J: TRBJ1-3
length: 13
CDR3: CASSRGSGNTIYF
DNA: TGTGCCAGCAGCCGAGGGTCAGGAAACACCATATATTTT

V: TRBV7-2
size: many
D: .
J: TRBJ2-3
length: 17
CDR3: CASSRRTARGRTDTQYF
DNA: TGTGCCAGCAGCCGACGCACGGCGCGGGGCCGCACAGATACGCAGTATTTT

V: TRBV11-2
size: .
D: TRBD2
J: TRBJ2-1
length: 18
CDR3: CASSFQWTSGGAVYEQFF
DNA: TGTGCCAGCAGCTTCCAATGGACTAGCGGGGGGGCTGTGTATGAGCAGTTCTTC

V: TRBV7-9
size: few
D: .
J: TRBJ2-5
length: 17
CDR3: CASSLGNAAPTRETQYF
DNA: TGTGCCAGCAGCTTAGGGAACGCGGCCCCCACCAGGGAGACCCAGTACTTC

V: TRBV4-1
size: few
D: TRBD1
J: TRBJ1-2
length: 16
CDR3: CASSQAGTGGAVGYTF
DNA: TGCGCCAGCAGCCAAGCTGGGACAGGGGGCGCCGTTGGCTACACCTTC

V: TRBV6-1
size: .
D: .
J: TRBJ1-4
length: 15
CDR3: CASRGAAATNEKLFF
DNA: TGTGCCAGCCGGGGGGCAGCTGCAACTAATGAAAAACTGTTTTTT

V: TRBV7-3
size: many
D: .
J: TRBJ2-7
length: 18
CDR3: CASSLIVVWASSSYEQYF
DNA: TGTGCCAGCAGCTTAATTGTCGTATGGGCTTCCAGCTCCTACGAGCAGTACTTC

V: TRBV13
size: .
D: TRBD2
J: TRBJ2-4
length: 20
CDR3: CASSETPGTSGNRAKNIQYF
DNA: TGTGCCAGCAGCGAAACCCCCGGGACTAGCGGGAATAGAGCCAAAAACATTCAGTACTTC

V: TRBV14
size: .
D: .
J: TRBJ2-1
length: 15
CDR3: CASSHLLGSYNEQFF
DNA: TGTGCCAGCAGCCATCTCTTAGGATCCTACAATGAGCAGTTCTTC

V: TRBV10-3
size: .
D: .
J: TRBJ2-1
length: 13
CDR3: CAISGREDNEQFF
DNA: TGTGCCATCAGTGGCAGAGAGGACAATGAGCAGTTCTTC

V: TRBV20-1
size: .
D: .
J: TRBJ2-7
length: 12
CDR3: CSASGPNYEQYF
DNA: TGCAGTGCTAGCGGGCCAAATTACGAGCAGTACTTC

V: TRBV4-1
size: .
D: .
J: TRBJ1-4
length: 13
CDR3: CASGRLGDEKLFF
DNA: TGCGCCAGCGGGAGACTCGGCGATGAAAAACTGTTTTTT

V: TRBV6-1
size: many
D: .
J: TRBJ1-2
length: 17
CDR3: CASSYTTVQGRNYGYTF
DNA: TGTGCCAGCAGTTACACAACTGTCCAGGGACGTAACTATGGCTACACCTTC

V: TRBV19
size: few
D: .
J: TRBJ2-7
length: 14
CDR3: CASSITGSSYEQYF
DNA: TGTGCCAGTAGTATAACAGGGAGTTCCTACGAGCAGTACTTC

V: TRBV4-2
size: few
D: .
J: TRBJ2-5
length: 14
CDR3: CASSQDLTGRTQYF
DNA: TGTGCCAGCAGCCAAGATTTGACAGGACGTACCCAGTACTTC

V: TRBV9
size: .
D: TRBD2
J: TRBJ2-1
length: 14
CDR3: CASSVGGEGNEQFF
DNA: TGTGCCAGCAGCGTAGGCGGGGAGGGAAATGAGCAGTTCTTC

V: TRBV30
size: .
D: TRBD1
J: TRBJ1-2
length: 15
CDR3: CAWSRTPGQTYGYTF
DNA: TGTGCCTGGAGTAGGACTCCGGGACAGACCTATGGCTACACCTTC

V: TRBV2
size: .
D: .
J: TRBJ2-1
length: 11
CDR3: CAIERDAEQFF
DNA: TGTGCCATCGAAAGGGACGCGGAGCAGTTCTTC

V: TRBV7-2
size: many
D: .
J: TRBJ1-5
length: 13
CDR3: CASSGQFNQPQHF
DNA: TGTGCCAGCAGCGGACAGTTCAATCAGCCCCAGCATTTT

V: TRBV12-3/TRBV12-4
size: few
D: .
J: TRBJ2-1
length: 12
CDR3: CASTQGKNEQFF
DNA: TGTGCCAGCACCCAGGGGAAGAATGAGCAGTTCTTC

V: TRBV30
size: many
D: TRBD1
J: TRBJ1-6
length: 13
CDR3: CACRGQGISPLHF
DNA: TGTGCCTGCAGGGGACAGGGGATTTCACCCCTCCACTTT

V: TRBV5-1
size: few
D: .
J: TRBJ2-7
length: 15
CDR3: CASSLEGRETYEQYF
DNA: TGCGCCAGCAGCTTGGAGGGCAGGGAGACCTACGAGCAGTACTTC

V: TRBV20-1
size: many
D: TRBD2
J: TRBJ2-7
length: 14
CDR3: CSARPSGEGYEQYF
DNA: TGCAGTGCTAGGCCTAGCGGGGAGGGATACGAGCAGTACTTC

V: TRBV6-2/TRBV6-3
size: .
D: .
J: TRBJ1-5
length: 16
CDR3: CASSYARVDSNQPQHF
DNA: TGTGCCAGCAGTTACGCCAGGGTAGATAGCAATCAGCCCCAGCATTTT

V: TRBV7-9
size: many
D: .
J: TRBJ2-5
length: 14
CDR3: CASSSGTLGETQYF
DNA: TGTGCCAGCAGCTCTGGGACACTTGGGGAGACCCAGTACTTC

V: TRBV6-5
size: few
D: .
J: TRBJ2-4
length: 17
CDR3: CASSYSMGHGAKNIQYF
DNA: TGTGCCAGCAGTTACTCGATGGGACACGGAGCCAAAAACATTCAGTACTTC

V: TRBV20-1
size: few
D: TRBD1
J: TRBJ1-1
length: 14
CDR3: CSASLPQGARGAFF
DNA: TGCAGTGCTAGTCTTCCACAGGGGGCGCGGGGAGCTTTCTTT

V: TRBV11-1
size: many
D: TRBD1
J: TRBJ2-1
length: 13
CDR3: CASSFTTGQEQFF
DNA: TGTGCCAGCAGCTTTACGACAGGGCAAGAGCAGTTCTTC

V: TRBV4-2
size: .
D: .
J: TRBJ2-7
length: 13
CDR3: CASSQDKGREQYF
DNA: TGTGCCAGCAGCCAAGATAAGGGGCGAGAGCAGTACTTC

V: TRBV7-9
size: .
D: TRBD1
J: TRBJ2-6
length: 19
CDR3: CASSSLGQGHFYGANVLTF
DNA: TGTGCCAGCAGCTCCCTTGGACAGGGCCATTTCTATGGGGCCAACGTCCTGACTTTC

V: TRBV30
size: many
D: .
J: TRBJ1-2
length: 14
CDR3: CAWGGDTSNYGYTF
DNA: TGTGCCTGGGGCGGGGACACCTCTAACTATGGCTACACCTTC

V: TRBV7-9
size: .
D: .
J: TRBJ2-2
length: 15
CDR3: CASSPRERGLGELFF
DNA: TGTGCCAGCAGCCCCCGCGAGAGGGGTCTTGGGGAGCTGTTTTTT

V: TRBV24-1
size: few
D: .
J: TRBJ2-1
length: 18
CDR3: CATSGSRDQKSSYNEQFF
DNA: TGTGCCACCAGTGGAAGCAGGGACCAAAAAAGCTCCTACAATGAGCAGTTCTTC

V: TRBV20-1
size: many
D: .
J: TRBJ2-3
length: 16
CDR3: CSAPPGGVAVGNTQYF
DNA: TGCAGTGCCCCCCCCGGCGGAGTAGCGGTTGGGAATACGCAGTATTTT

V: TRBV20-1
size: few
D: .
J: TRBJ1-6
length: 13
CDR3: CSAREGRLSPLHF
DNA: TGCAGTGCTAGAGAGGGCCGACTATCACCCCTCCACTTT

V: TRBV20-1
size: .
D: TRBD2
J: TRBJ2-3
length: 17
CDR3: CSASPVASGGALDTQYF
DNA: TGCAGTGCTAGCCCTGTCGCTAGCGGGGGGGCGCTGGATACGCAGTATTTT

V: TRBV12-3/TRBV12-4
size: many
D: .
J: TRBJ1-1
length: 10
CDR3: CASAYTEAFF
DNA: TGTGCCAGCGCCTACACTGAAGCTTTCTTT

V: TRBV11-2
size: many
D: .
J: TRBJ1-1
length: 14
CDR3: CASSPGLRNTEAFF
DNA: TGTGCCAGCAGCCCGGGACTCAGGAACACTGAAGCTTTCTTT

V: TRBV7-3
size: few
D: .
J: TRBJ2-2
length: 13
CDR3: CASSLPSAGELFF
DNA: TGTGCCAGCAGCTTACCCAGCGCCGGGGAGCTGTTTTTT

V: TRBV14
size: .
D: TRBD1
J: TRBJ1-2
length: 15
CDR3: CASSFTGQGVPGYTF
DNA: TGTGCCAGCAGTTTTACGGGACAGGGTGTTCCTGGCTACACCTTC